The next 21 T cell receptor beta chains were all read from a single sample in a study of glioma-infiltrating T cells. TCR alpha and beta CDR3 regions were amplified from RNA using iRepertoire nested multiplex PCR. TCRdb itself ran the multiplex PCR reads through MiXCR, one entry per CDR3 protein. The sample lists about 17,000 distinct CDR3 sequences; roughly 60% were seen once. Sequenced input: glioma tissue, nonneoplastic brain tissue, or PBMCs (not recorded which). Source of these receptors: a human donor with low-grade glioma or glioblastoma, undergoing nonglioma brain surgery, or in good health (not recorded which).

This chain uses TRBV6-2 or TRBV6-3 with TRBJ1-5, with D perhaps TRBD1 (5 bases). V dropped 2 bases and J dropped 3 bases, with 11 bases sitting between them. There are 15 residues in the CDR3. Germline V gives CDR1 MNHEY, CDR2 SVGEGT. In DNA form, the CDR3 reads TGTGCCAGCAGTTACCTGTCGGGGGTCAATCAGCCCCAGCATTTT. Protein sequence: CASSYLSGVNQPQHF.

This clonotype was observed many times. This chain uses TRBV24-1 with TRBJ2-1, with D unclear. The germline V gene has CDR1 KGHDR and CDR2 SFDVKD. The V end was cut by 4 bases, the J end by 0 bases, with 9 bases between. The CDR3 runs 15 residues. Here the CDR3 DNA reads TGTGCCACCAGTGAGGGGTCGAGCTCCTACAATGAGCAGTTCTTC. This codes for CATSEGSSSYNEQFF.

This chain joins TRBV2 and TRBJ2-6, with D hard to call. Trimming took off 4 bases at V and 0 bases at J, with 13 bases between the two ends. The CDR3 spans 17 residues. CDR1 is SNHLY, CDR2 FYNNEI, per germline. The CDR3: CASSVVRLSSGANVLTF. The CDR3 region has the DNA TGTGCCAGCAGTGTTGTCAGATTGAGCTCTGGGGCCAACGTCCTGACTTTC.

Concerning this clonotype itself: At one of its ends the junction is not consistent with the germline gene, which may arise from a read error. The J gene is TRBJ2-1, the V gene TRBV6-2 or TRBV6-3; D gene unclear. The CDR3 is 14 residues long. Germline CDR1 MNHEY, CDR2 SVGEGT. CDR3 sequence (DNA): TGTGCCATCACCACGGCGGCTTCCTACAATAAGCAGTTCTTC. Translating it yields CAITTAASYNKQFF.

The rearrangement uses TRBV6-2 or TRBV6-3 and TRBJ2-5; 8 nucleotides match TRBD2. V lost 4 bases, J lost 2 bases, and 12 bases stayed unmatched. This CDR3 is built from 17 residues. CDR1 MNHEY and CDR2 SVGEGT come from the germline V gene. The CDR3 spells CASSFQLSGGLQETQYF. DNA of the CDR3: TGTGCCAGCAGTTTCCAACTGAGCGGGGGCCTTCAAGAGACCCAGTACTTC.

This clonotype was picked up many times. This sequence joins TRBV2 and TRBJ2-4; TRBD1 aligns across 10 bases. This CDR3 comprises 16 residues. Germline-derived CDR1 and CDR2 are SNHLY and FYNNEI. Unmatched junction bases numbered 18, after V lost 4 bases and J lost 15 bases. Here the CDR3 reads CASSGALRDRGVGRYF. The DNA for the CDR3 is TGTGCCAGCAGTGGTGCTTTACGGGACAGGGGTGTAGGTCGGTACTTC. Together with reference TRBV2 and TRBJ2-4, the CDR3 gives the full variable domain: EPEVTQTPSHQVTQMGQEVILRCVPISNHLYFYWYRQILGQKVEFLVSFYNNEISEKSEIFDDQFSVERPDGSNFTLKIRSTKLEDSAMYFCASSGALRDRGVGRYFGAGTRLSVL.

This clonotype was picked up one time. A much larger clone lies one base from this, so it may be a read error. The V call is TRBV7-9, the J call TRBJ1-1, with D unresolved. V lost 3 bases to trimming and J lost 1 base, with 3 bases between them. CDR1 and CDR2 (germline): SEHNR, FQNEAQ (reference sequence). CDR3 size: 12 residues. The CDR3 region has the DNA TGTGCCAGCAGCTTTTCGAACACTGAAGCTTTCTTT. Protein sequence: CASSFSNTEAFF.

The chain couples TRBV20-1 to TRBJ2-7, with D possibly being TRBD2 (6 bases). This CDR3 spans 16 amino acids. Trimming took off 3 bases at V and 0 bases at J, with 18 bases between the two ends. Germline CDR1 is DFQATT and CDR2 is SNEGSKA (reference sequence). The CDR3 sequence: CSASVSRTGDSYEQYF. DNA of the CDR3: TGCAGTGCTAGTGTGTCCAGGACGGGAGACTCCTACGAGCAGTACTTC.

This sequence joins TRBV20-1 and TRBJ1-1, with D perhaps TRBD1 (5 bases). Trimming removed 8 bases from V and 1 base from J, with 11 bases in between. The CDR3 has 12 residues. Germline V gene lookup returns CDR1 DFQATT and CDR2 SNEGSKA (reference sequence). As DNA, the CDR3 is TGCAGTACCCACAGGAGGAACACTGAAGCTTTCTTT. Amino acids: CSTHRRNTEAFF.

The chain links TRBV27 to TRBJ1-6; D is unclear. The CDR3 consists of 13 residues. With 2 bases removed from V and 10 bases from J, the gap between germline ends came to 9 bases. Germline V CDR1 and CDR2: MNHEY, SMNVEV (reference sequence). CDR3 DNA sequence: TGTGCCAGCAGTTTAGAAGTTGGGTCACCCCTCCACTTT. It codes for CASSLEVGSPLHF.

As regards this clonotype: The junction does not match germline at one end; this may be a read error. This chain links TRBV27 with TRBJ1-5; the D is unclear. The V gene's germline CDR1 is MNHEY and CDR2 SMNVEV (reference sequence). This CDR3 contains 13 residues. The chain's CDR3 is CVSSLYSNHPQHF. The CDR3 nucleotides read TGTGTTAGCAGTTTATATAGCAATCATCCCCAGCATTTT.

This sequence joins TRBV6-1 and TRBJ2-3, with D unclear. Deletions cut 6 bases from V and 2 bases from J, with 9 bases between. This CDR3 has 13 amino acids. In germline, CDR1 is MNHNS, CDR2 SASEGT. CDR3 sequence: CASSDPSTDTQYF. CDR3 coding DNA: TGTGCCAGCAGCGACCCTTCCACAGATACGCAGTATTTT.

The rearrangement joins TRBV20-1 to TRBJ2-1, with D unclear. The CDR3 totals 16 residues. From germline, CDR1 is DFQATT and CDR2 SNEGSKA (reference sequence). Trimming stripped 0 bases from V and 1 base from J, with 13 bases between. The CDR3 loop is CSARDFRAQSYNEQFF. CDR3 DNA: TGCAGTGCTAGAGATTTTAGGGCACAATCCTACAATGAGCAGTTCTTC.

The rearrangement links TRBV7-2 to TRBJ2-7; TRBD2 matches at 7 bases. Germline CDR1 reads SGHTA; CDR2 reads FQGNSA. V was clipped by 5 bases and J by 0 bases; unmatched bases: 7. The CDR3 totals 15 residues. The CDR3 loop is CASSPSGAASYEQYF. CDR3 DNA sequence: TGTGCCAGCAGCCCTAGCGGCGCGGCCTCCTACGAGCAGTACTTC. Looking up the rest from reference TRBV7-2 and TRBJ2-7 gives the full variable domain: GAGVSQSPSNKVTEKGKDVELRCDPISGHTALYWYRQSLGQGLEFLIYFQGNSAPDKSGLPSDRFSAERTGGSVSTLTIQRTQQEDSAVYLCASSPSGAASYEQYFGPGTRLTVT.

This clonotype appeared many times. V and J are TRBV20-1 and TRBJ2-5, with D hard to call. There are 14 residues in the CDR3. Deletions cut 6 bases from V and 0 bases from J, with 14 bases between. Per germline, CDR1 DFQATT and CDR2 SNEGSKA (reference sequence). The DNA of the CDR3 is TGCAGTGCCCCAATCGGCGGCTACCAAGAGACCCAGTACTTC. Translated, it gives CSAPIGGYQETQYF.

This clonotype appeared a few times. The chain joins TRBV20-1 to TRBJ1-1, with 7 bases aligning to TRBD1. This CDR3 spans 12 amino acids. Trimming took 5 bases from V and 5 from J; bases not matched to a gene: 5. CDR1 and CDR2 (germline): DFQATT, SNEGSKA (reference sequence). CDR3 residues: CSARTGGTEAFF. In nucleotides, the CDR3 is TGCAGTGCTCGGACAGGAGGAACTGAAGCTTTCTTT.

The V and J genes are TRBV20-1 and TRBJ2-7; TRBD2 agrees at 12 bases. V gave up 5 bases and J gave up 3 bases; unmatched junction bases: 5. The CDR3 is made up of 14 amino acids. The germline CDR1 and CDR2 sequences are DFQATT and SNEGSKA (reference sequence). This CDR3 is CSAATSGRFYEQYF. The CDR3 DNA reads TGCAGTGCTGCTACTAGCGGGAGGTTCTACGAGCAGTACTTC.

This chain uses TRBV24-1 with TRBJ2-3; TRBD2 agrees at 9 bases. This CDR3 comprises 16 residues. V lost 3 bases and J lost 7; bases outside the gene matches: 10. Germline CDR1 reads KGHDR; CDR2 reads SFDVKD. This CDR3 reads CATSDAHAGGPNTQYF. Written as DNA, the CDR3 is TGTGCCACCAGTGATGCACACGCGGGAGGGCCAAATACGCAGTATTTT.

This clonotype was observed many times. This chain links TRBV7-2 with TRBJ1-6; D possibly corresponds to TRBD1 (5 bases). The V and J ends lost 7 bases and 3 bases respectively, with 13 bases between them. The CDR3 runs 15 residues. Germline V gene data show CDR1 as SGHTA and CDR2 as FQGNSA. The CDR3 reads CASIKQEGYNSPLHF. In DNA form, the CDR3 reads TGTGCCAGCATCAAACAGGAGGGCTATAATTCACCCCTCCACTTT.

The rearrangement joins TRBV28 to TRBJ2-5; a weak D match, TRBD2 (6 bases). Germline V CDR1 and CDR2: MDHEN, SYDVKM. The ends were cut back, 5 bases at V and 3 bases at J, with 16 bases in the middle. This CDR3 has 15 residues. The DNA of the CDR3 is TGTGCCAGCAGTCTGCGGGACTTACAAAAAGAGACCCAGTACTTC. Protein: CASSLRDLQKETQYF.

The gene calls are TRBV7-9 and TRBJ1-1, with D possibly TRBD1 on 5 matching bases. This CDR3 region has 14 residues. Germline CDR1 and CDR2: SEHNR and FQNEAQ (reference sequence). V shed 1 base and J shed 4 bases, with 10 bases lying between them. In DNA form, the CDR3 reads TGTGCCAGCAGCTTAGGCCGGGGGATCACTGAAGCTTTCTTT. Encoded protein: CASSLGRGITEAFF.